The following is a TCR beta chain sequence with its context. Its antigen target is currently unknown. The input lacks base qualities; no much larger clone sits a single base away. V is reduced by 4 bases and J by 8 bases, leaving a spacing of 17 bases between them. Taken from the germline V gene, the CDR1 and CDR2 loops are SGHTA and FQGNSA. Including cysteine and phenylalanine, the CDR3 has 14 amino acids. Here the CDR3 DNA is all that survives: 42 bases in frame from base 1. This specimen comes from a study of blood T cell repertoires in COVID-19 (dated by TCRdb to 2018 to 2020). For the wider study: Samples from collaborators originated in the United States, Italy and Spain and spanned both the acute and convalescent phases of COVID-19. Deeply sampled blood TCRbeta repertoires from subjects exposed to, actively infected with, or recovered from COVID-19 were included in the dataset. Where available, HLA class I and class II types were obtained from metadata supplied by the sample provider rather than from assay-based typing. The repertoires were released in a freely available public database meant as a resource for research on the immune response to SARS-CoV-2. Sample metadata almost always included a de-identified subject ID, COVID-19 status, age in years and sex. The prospective study material was composed of cDNA or gDNA derived from T cells, B-cell-depleted T cells, or PBMCs. Samples came from the ongoing ImmuneRACE study (first 160 participants) plus 1,254 subjects from 6 global collaborators. The investigation overall reported the following: Clinical and demographic metadata were provided uncurated, with the amount varying by source and participant.

The immunoSEQ Assay, a bias-controlled multiplex PCR, was used to amplify TCRbeta CDR3 regions from genomic DNA. The authors' analysis ran thus. The number of nucleated cells in each sample was estimated from the amplification of reference gene primers within the assay. To quantify the absolute abundance of each unique TCRbeta CDR3 rearrangement, sequence reads were collapsed and filtered. For each sample, productive Simpson clonality was calculated by taking the square root of Simpson's diversity index across productive rearrangements. In its TCRdb copy, this immuneACCESS table keeps in-frame sequences only and misses some clones. Where compared with another copy, unresolved V genes explain less than half of these, and the others have no known cause. V, J and clone size were drawn from that table, and D and trimming were deduced from the DNA. The sample contains about 180,000 clones, around 86% of them found a single time. The ten most abundant clones make up about 0.6% of the sample.

In Seattle, one collaborating source enrolled patients while the infection was active and tracked those patients longitudinally over the course of disease. Each collaborating institution followed its own protocols to collect whole blood in K2EDTA tubes. For TCRbeta analysis, collaborators shipped samples in one of three forms: frozen whole blood, isolated PBMCs, or DNA extracted from either of those sample types. The chain is made from TRBV7-2 and TRBJ1-2, and TRBD1 may be the D gene, going by 6 matching bases. The sample taken for sequencing was peripheral blood. This TCR was recovered from a man aged 60 to 75 with COVID-19, enrolled during active disease. CDR3 sequence: CASSSMLQGFGYTF. The nucleotide sequence is TGTGCCAGCAGCTCTATGCTACAGGGATTCGGCTACACCTTC. The entire variable domain, with the stretches around the CDR3 drawn from the reference TRBV7-2 and TRBJ1-2 proteins, is GAGVSQSPSNKVTEKGKDVELRCDPISGHTALYWYRQSLGQGLEFLIYFQGNSAPDKSGLPSDRFSAERTGGSVSTLTIQRTQQEDSAVYLCASSSMLQGFGYTFGSGTRLTVV.